Included here is one T cell receptor beta chain sequence, with context. Its antigen is as yet unknown. Amplification used 60 Vbeta primers and 13 Jbeta primers. This table comes from immunoSEQ multiplex PCR, and its TCRdb copy is limited to in-frame clones, with some not included. The sample has some 130,000 clones. Though nominally healthy at sampling, donors likely had unrecorded immune exposures. These data belong to a study of cytomegalovirus exposure and HLA in healthy donors. Findings of the study overall: Evidence from a later analysis indicated that most CMV-associated TCR beta chains looked HLA-restricted. HLA alleles showed associations with fewer than 20,000 TCR beta sequences in a later analysis, at a 0.05 false discovery rate.

The CDR3 length is 14 residues. CDR1 and CDR2 from the germline V gene are MNHNS and SASEGT. The rearrangement links TRBV6-1 to TRBJ2-5; TRBD1 aligns across 7 bases. Matching the DNA end better, TRBJ2-7 makes the J call doubtful. The sequence came from a woman aged 40 to 55 in good health and CMV-seropositive. Specimen: PBMCs. The CDR3 here is CASRGQPHHYEQYF. For the CDR3, the DNA is TGTGCCAGCAGGGGACAGCCCCACCATTACGAGCAGTACTTC.